What follows are 9 T cell receptor beta chains derived from one specimen sequenced in a study of cytomegalovirus exposure and HLA in healthy donors. PCR was performed using 60 Vbeta and 13 Jbeta primers. Repertoires were generated with immunoSEQ multiplex PCR, while TCRdb's copy carries only in-frame clones and drops some. The sample includes about 120,000 clones, about four fifths of them seen just once. The material sequenced was PBMCs. These receptors were collected from a woman aged 18 to 35 in good health and CMV-seropositive.

The chain uses TRBV2 and TRBJ2-7, with 9 bases fitting TRBD1. Trimming at V came to 3 bases and at J to 5 bases, leaving 14 bases not matched to a gene. The germline V gene encodes CDR1 SNHLY and CDR2 FYNNEI. This CDR3 is 17 amino acids long. The CDR3 coding sequence is TGTGCCAGCAGTGATTGGGGACAGGGATCCCTATTCCACGAGCAGTACTTC. This sequence encodes CASSDWGQGSLFHEQYF.

The chain couples TRBV7-9 to TRBJ2-6, with 9 bases identical to TRBD1. This CDR3 contains 16 residues. Germline V CDR1 and CDR2: SEHNR, FQNEAQ (reference sequence). The V gene end was trimmed by 1 base and the J gene end by 5 bases; junction bases not matched to a gene: 3. The CDR3 sequence: CASSLGGQGWANVLTF. CDR3 DNA sequence: TGTGCCAGCAGCTTAGGGGGACAGGGCTGGGCCAACGTCCTGACTTTC.

This clone has more than one count but fewer than ten. The chain carries TRBV5-6 and TRBJ2-5; D is possibly TRBD1 (5 bases). The CDR3 is 14 residues long. The V gene's germline CDR1 is SGHDT and CDR2 YYEEEE. V gave up 4 bases and J gave up 1 base, with 11 bases separating them. The CDR3, as DNA: TGTGCCAGCAGCCTCGCCAGGGCCCAAGAGACCCAGTACTTC. This codes for CASSLARAQETQYF.

This chain joins TRBV6-1 and TRBJ2-1, with D possibly TRBD2 on 6 matching bases. The CDR3 loop spans 15 amino acids. Trimming took 1 base from V and 9 from J, leaving 16 bases between them. Germline CDR1 MNHNS, CDR2 SASEGT. The CDR3 region is CASSEEGTVGGEQFF. For the CDR3, the DNA is TGTGCCAGCAGTGAAGAGGGGACCGTGGGAGGTGAGCAGTTCTTC.

V and J are TRBV10-3 and TRBJ2-7; D is possibly TRBD1 (5 bases). Germline V CDR1 and CDR2: ENHRY, SYGVKD. V was clipped by 0 bases and J by 1 base, with 7 bases between them. The CDR3 extends over 14 amino acids. The CDR3 DNA sequence: TGTGCCATCAGTGAGTCCAAGGGGTCCTACGAGCAGTACTTC. Translated, it gives CAISESKGSYEQYF.

The CDR3 loop reads CASSSDQGENTEAFF. CDR3 DNA sequence: TGTGCCAGCAGCTCGGATCAGGGGGAGAACACTGAAGCTTTCTTT. This chain uses TRBV7-9 with TRBJ1-1; the match to TRBD1 covers 7 bases. The CDR3 is 15 residues long. With 4 bases clipped from V and 1 base from J, the junction kept 6 bases outside the gene matches. Germline-derived CDR1 and CDR2 are SEHNR and FQNEAQ (reference sequence).

V and J are TRBV6-5 and TRBJ2-7; 9 bases agree with TRBD2. CDR3 size: 15 residues. Trimming cost V 6 bases and J 1 base; bases outside gene matches: 7. CDR1 MNHEY and CDR2 SVGAGI come from the germline V gene. The DNA of the CDR3 is TGTGCCAGCAGCCTCGCGGGGGGGAGGTCCTACGAGCAGTACTTC. Translation gives CASSLAGGRSYEQYF.

The J gene is TRBJ2-7, the V gene TRBV4-2; 8 nucleotides align to TRBD2. The V gene's germline CDR1 is LGHNA and CDR2 YNFKEQ. This CDR3 spans 17 amino acids. Losses at the gene ends were 3 bases for V and 6 bases for J; bases not matched to a gene: 16. CDR3 protein: CASSQNFPGLGKSEQYF. CDR3 DNA: TGTGCCAGCAGCCAGAATTTCCCGGGACTAGGCAAGTCCGAGCAGTACTTC.

This clone was recorded once. V is TRBV13 and J is TRBJ1-1, with D perhaps matching TRBD1 (6 bases). Germline CDR1 and CDR2: PRHDT and FYEKMQ (reference sequence). This CDR3 has 12 amino acids. Trimming stripped 4 bases from V and 4 bases from J, with 7 bases between. The CDR3 nucleotides read TGTGCCAGCAGCTCAGGGGCCACTGAAGCTTTCTTT. It specifies CASSSGATEAFF.